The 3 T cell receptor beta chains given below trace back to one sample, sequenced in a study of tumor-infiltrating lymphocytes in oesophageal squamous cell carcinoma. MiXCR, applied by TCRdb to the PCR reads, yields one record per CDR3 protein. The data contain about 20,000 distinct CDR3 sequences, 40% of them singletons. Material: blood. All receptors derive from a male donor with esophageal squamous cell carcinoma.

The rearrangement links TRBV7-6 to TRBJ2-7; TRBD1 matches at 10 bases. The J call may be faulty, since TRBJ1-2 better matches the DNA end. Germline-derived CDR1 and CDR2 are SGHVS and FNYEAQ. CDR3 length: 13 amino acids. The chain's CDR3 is CASSLGQGSGYTF. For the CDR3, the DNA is TGTGCCAGCAGCTTGGGACAGGGGAGTGGCTACACCTTC.

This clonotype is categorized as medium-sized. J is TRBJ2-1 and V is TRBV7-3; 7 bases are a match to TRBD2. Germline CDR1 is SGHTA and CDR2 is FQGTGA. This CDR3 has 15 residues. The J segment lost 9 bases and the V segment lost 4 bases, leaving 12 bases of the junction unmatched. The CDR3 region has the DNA TGTGCCAGCAGCTCCCCTGGACTAGGTCGGACTGAGCAGTTCTTC. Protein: CASSSPGLGRTEQFF.

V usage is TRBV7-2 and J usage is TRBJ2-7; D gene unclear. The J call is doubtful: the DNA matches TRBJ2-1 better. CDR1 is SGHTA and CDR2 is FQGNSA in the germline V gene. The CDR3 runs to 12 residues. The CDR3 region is CASSPYGSEQFF. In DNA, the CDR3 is TGTGCCAGCAGCCCATACGGCAGTGAGCAGTTCTTC.